The present T cell receptor (beta chain) was sequenced within a study of HIV-infected patients and healthy controls. Overall study context: After three months of therapy, CD4 counts rose modestly but significantly in about 90% of the 16 patients.

Alpha and beta constant-region primers primed reverse transcription of about 500 ng RNA. Using multiplexing indices, alpha and beta chain libraries were generated apart by chain-specific third strand synthesis. TCRdb analysed the 5' RACE reads with MiXCR anew, one entry per CDR3 protein. The table lists approximately 11,000 distinct CDR3 sequences, 6% of them singletons. Antiretroviral therapy had run roughly three months, about 14 weeks, before follow-up blood collection. Whole blood was used without fractionation, so all unsorted peripheral T cells were included. This clonotype was observed a single time. What it binds is not known. The V gene's germline CDR1 is MNHEY and CDR2 SVGAGI. The CDR3 has 15 amino acids. V lost 6 bases, J lost 4 bases, and 4 bases stayed unmatched. Study-wide findings and caveats: Two to four months of therapy was arguably too brief to observe immune reconstitution in treated samples. HIV+ repertoires were severely depleted of MAIT alpha-chain CDR3s, unlike healthy controls. Only sixteen HIV-infected individuals were processed, a major limit on how widely findings apply.

Sequencing was performed on blood, taken during antiretroviral therapy. The source is an adult with HIV infection. The donor label of this sample is uncertain. The genes are TRBV6-5 and TRBJ2-1; 12 bases are shared with TRBD2. The DNA for the CDR3 is TGTGCCAGCAGCCCACTAGCGGGGGGTTACAATGAGCAGTTCTTC. It specifies CASSPLAGGYNEQFF.